The rows below give T cell receptor beta chains drawn from one sample of a study of blood T cell repertoires in COVID-19. Clones were read by immunoSEQ multiplex PCR, and TCRdb kept only the in-frame ones, dropping some. Here the sample spans more than 250,000 clones, around nine tenths being singletons. Input material: PBMCs or T cells enriched from blood (not recorded which). These receptors were collected from a woman aged 40 to 49 who had recovered from COVID-19. Both conserved end residues are part of each CDR3. D genes are given only for firm matches. Some rows mark clone size as missing; the rest say once, few, many or name a class of expanded clone.

V gene,clone size,J gene,D gene,CDR3 protein,CDR3 DNA
TRBV28,.,TRBJ1-2,TRBD1,CASSAGTGDGYGYTF,TGTGCCAGCAGCGCAGGGACAGGGGACGGCTATGGCTACACCTTC
TRBV27,.,TRBJ2-3,TRBD1,CASSFEGANTDTQYF,TGTGCCAGCAGTTTCGAGGGGGCAAACACAGATACGCAGTATTTT
TRBV3-1/TRBV3-2,.,TRBJ2-2,.,CASSQWQNTGELFF,TGTGCCAGCAGCCAGTGGCAAAATACCGGGGAGCTGTTTTTT
TRBV3-1/TRBV3-2,.,TRBJ2-5,.,CASSQGQGLRETQYF,TGTGCCAGCAGCCAAGGGCAGGGCCTGAGGGAGACCCAGTACTTC
TRBV28,.,TRBJ1-2,.,CASSQQGYSGGYTF,TGTGCCAGCAGTCAACAGGGTTACTCGGGTGGCTACACCTTC
TRBV7-2,.,TRBJ1-1,.,CASSLRSTEAFF,TGTGCCAGCAGCTTACGGTCCACTGAAGCTTTCTTT
TRBV27,.,TRBJ2-4,.,CASSPGTGAGRGKNIQYF,TGTGCCAGCAGTCCCGGGACTGGGGCCGGGCGAGGCAAAAACATTCAGTACTTC
TRBV20-1,.,TRBJ2-1,.,CSASVPRSSYNEQFF,TGCAGTGCTAGTGTTCCTAGGAGCTCCTACAATGAGCAGTTCTTC
TRBV18,.,TRBJ2-1,.,CASSPGRLGSNEQFF,TGTGCCAGCTCACCGGGTCGACTAGGTTCCAATGAGCAGTTCTTC
TRBV3-1/TRBV3-2,.,TRBJ1-1,TRBD1,CASSQAGGNTEAFF,TGTGCCAGCAGCCAAGCAGGGGGGAACACTGAAGCTTTCTTT
TRBV11-3,.,TRBJ1-2,.,CASSLASNYGYTF,TGTGCCAGCAGCTTAGCCAGTAACTATGGCTACACCTTC
TRBV10-3,.,TRBJ1-1,.,CAISEVPGITEAFF,TGTGCCATCAGTGAGGTTCCGGGGATCACTGAAGCTTTCTTT
TRBV29-1,.,TRBJ2-3,.,CSVASTVFFTDTQYF,TGCAGCGTTGCCTCGACAGTTTTCTTCACAGATACGCAGTATTTT
TRBV27,few,TRBJ1-1,TRBD1,CASSFGRPQGAGTEAFF,TGTGCCAGCAGTTTCGGGCGCCCACAGGGGGCTGGCACTGAAGCTTTCTTT
TRBV3-1/TRBV3-2,.,TRBJ1-4,TRBD1,CASSPGTGNEKLFF,TGTGCCAGCAGTCCCGGGACAGGTAATGAAAAACTGTTTTTT
TRBV7-9,.,TRBJ1-5,.,CASSSGEVGQPQHF,TGTGCCAGCAGCTCCGGCGAGGTAGGCCAGCCCCAGCATTTT
TRBV4-3,.,TRBJ1-2,.,CASSPRLGNGYTF,TGCGCCAGCAGCCCTAGGTTGGGTAATGGCTACACCTTC
TRBV30,.,TRBJ2-3,TRBD2,CAWSQERDAFTDTQYF,TGTGCCTGGAGTCAAGAGCGGGATGCCTTCACAGATACGCAGTATTTT
TRBV6-5,.,TRBJ1-1,TRBD1,CASSHDRGSEAFF,TGTGCCAGCAGCCATGACAGGGGATCTGAAGCTTTCTTT
TRBV18,.,TRBJ1-2,.,CASSNSQLYGYTF,TGTGCCAGCTCAAACAGTCAGCTCTATGGCTACACCTTC
TRBV18,.,TRBJ1-6,TRBD1,CASSPTGVGNSPLHF,TGTGCCAGCTCACCGACAGGGGTTGGAAATTCACCCCTCCACTTT
TRBV11-2,.,TRBJ2-5,.,CASSFSRTEQETQYF,TGTGCCAGCAGCTTTTCGCGGACAGAGCAAGAGACCCAGTACTTC